Sequencing of this T cell receptor (beta chain) was carried out in a study of blood T cell repertoires in COVID-19. Here immunoSEQ multiplex PCR was the method, and the copy in TCRdb shows in-frame clones only, minus some. The repertoire holds around 200,000 clones, with around 89% as singletons. Germline loops: CDR1 SGDLS, CDR2 YYNGEE. V was pared by 0 bases and J by 3 bases, with 13 bases between. This CDR3 is 15 amino acids long. Clinical history as reported by participants underpinned cohort assignment. This chain uses TRBV9 with TRBJ2-7; maybe TRBD2 (6 bases). Sequencing was performed on PBMCs or T cells enriched from blood (not recorded which). The sequence came from a woman in her late teens or twenties who had recovered from COVID-19. This CDR3 is CASSVGGARDYEQYF. CDR3 nucleotides: TGTGCCAGCAGCGTAGGCGGGGCACGGGACTACGAGCAGTACTTC.